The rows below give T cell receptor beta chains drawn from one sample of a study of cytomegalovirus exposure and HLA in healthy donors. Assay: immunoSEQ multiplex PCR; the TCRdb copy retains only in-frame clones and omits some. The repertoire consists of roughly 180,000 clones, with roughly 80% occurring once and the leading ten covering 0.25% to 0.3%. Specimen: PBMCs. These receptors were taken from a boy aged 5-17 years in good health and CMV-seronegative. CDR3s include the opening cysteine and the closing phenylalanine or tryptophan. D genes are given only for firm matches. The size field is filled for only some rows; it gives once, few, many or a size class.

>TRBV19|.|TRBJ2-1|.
TGTGCCAGCGGCGGATTCAATGAGCAGTTCTTC
CASGGFNEQFF
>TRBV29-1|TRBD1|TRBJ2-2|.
TGCAGCGTTGGACAGGGAGTGAACACCGGGGAGCTGTTTTTT
CSVGQGVNTGELFF
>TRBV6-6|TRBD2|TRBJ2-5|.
TGTGCCAGCAGTGCCTGGACTAGCGGGGGGGCCGAGACCCAGTACTTC
CASSAWTSGGAETQYF
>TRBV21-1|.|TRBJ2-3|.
TGTGCCAGCAGCAACGACAGGTTTCTGTGCTTGGGCACAGATACGCAGTATTTT
CASSNDRFLCLGTDTQYF
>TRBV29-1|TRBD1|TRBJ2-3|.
TGCAGCGTTGGACAGGGCAGATGGACGCAGTATTTT
CSVGQGRWTQYF
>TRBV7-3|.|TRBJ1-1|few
TGTGCCAGCAGCTTAGGGGGGACCAATGAAGCTTTCTTT
CASSLGGTNEAFF
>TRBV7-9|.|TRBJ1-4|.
TGTTCCAGCAGCCGCATGGACAGTAAGAGGGAAAAACTGTTTTTT
CSSSRMDSKREKLFF
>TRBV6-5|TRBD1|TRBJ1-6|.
TGTGCCAGCAGCCCGGGACAGCTTAATTCACCCCTCCACTTT
CASSPGQLNSPLHF
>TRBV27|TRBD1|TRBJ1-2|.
TGTGCCAGCAGGACAGGGAACGGGGGCTACACCTTC
CASRTGNGGYTF
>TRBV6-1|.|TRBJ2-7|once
TGTGCCAGCAGCTTAGGACTCTACGAGCAGTACTTC
CASSLGLYEQYF
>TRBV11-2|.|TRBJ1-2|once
TGTGCCAGCAGCTTAGATCGTTCCTATGGCTACACCTTC
CASSLDRSYGYTF
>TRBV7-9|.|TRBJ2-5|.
TGTGCCAGCAGCTTAGGAGGAGGGGAGCAGTACTTC
CASSLGGGEQYF
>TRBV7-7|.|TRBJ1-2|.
TGTGCTAGCAGTTCAGGTGGGTGGTACACCTTC
CASSSGGWYTF
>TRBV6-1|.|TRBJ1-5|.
TGTGCCAGCAGTGGAACAGGGTATGGCAATCAGCCCCAGCATTTT
CASSGTGYGNQPQHF
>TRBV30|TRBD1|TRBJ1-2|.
TGTGCCTGGAGTAGGGGACAGCCTAGGGGCTACACCTTC
CAWSRGQPRGYTF
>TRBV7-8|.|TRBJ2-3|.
TGTGCCATCACACTATGGGGGGGGGCAACAGATACGCAGTATTTT
CAITLWGGATDTQYF
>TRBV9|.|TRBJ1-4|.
TGTGCCAGCAGCGTACAGGGCGGGAGAAATGAAAAACTGTTTTTT
CASSVQGGRNEKLFF
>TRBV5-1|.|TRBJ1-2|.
TGCGCCAGCAGCCCTGGCCTCAGGGCCTTAGGGGGCTACACCTTC
CASSPGLRALGGYTF
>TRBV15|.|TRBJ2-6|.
TGTGCCACCAGCAGGGCCCCTCCTGGGGCCAACGTCCTGACTTTC
CATSRAPPGANVLTF
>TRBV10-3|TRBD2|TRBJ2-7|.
TGTGCCATCAGAAGGGGAAGCGGGAGGTACGAGCAGTACTTC
CAIRRGSGRYEQYF
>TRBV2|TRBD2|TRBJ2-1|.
TGTGCCAGCAATAGCGGGGTCTGCAATGAGCAGTTCTTC
CASNSGVCNEQFF
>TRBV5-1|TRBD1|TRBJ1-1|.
TGCGCCAGCAGCCCCACGACAGGGTATAGGGACACTGAAGCTTTCTTT
CASSPTTGYRDTEAFF
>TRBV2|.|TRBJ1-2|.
TGTGCCAGCAGTGACAGGACAGATGGCTACACCTTC
CASSDRTDGYTF
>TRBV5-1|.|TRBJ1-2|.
TGCGCCAGCAGCTTGAGCAGGGTCTATGGCTACACCTTC
CASSLSRVYGYTF
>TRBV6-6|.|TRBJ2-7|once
TGTGCCAGCGCCCAAACCCCTACCTACGAGCAGTACTTC
CASAQTPTYEQYF
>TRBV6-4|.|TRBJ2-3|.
TGTGCCAGCAGTGAGGAGGGTCCACAGGATACGCAGTATTTT
CASSEEGPQDTQYF
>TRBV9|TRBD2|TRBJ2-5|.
TGTGCCAGCAGCGTAGCTTCTAGCGGGAGCCAGGAGACCCAGTACTTC
CASSVASSGSQETQYF
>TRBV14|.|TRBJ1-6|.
TGTGCCAGCAGCCAAGTTACAGGCTATAATTCACCCCTCCACTTT
CASSQVTGYNSPLHF
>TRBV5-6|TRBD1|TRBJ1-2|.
TGTGCCAGCAGCCAGGACAGGGTTTGGTATGGCTACACCTTC
CASSQDRVWYGYTF
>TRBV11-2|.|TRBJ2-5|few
TGTGCCAGCAGCTTAGCTCTAGGGGTGGGGGAGACCCAGTACTTC
CASSLALGVGETQYF
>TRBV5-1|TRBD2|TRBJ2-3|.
TGCGCCAGCAGCCAGTATAGCGGGAGGGATAGTTGGACAGATACGCAGTATTTT
CASSQYSGRDSWTDTQYF
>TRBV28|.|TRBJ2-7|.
TGTGCCAGCAGGTCGGACATCTACGAGCAGTACTTC
CASRSDIYEQYF
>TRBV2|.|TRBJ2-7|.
TGTGCCAGCACCCCCCGGGACACCGGTACCTACGAGCAGTACTTC
CASTPRDTGTYEQYF